This T cell receptor (beta chain) is from a study of blood T cell repertoires in COVID-19. Across the study: Samples came from the United States, Italy and Spain, spanning acute and convalescent COVID-19.

Authors' methods: Counts of nucleated cells, estimated from reference gene primer amplification, were obtained. Only in-frame clones appear in the TCRdb table, and some are missing; sequencing was by immunoSEQ multiplex PCR. Clonal size and the V and J genes are those of that table, whereas D and trimming came from the DNA. This sample carries more than 100,000 clones, 80% to 90% of them seen once, and the ten largest clones take over 2%. Germline CDR1 is GTSNPN and CDR2 is SVGIG (reference sequence). The CDR3 totals 12 residues. The chain joins TRBV30 to TRBJ1-2, with no clear D. The sequenced sample consisted of peripheral blood. The sequence derives from a man aged 50 or older with active COVID-19. CDR3 sequence (DNA): TGTGCGTTGGAGTCTTGGAGCTATGGCTACACCTTC. Encoded protein: CALESWSYGYTF. The full variable domain, completed using reference TRBV30 and TRBJ1-2, is SQTIHQWPATLVQPVGSPLSLECTVEGTSNPNLYWYRQAAGRGLQLLFYSVGIGQISSEVPQNLSASRPQDRQFILSSKKLLLSDSGFYLCALESWSYGYTFGSGTRLTVV.